The 5 T cell receptor beta chains below all came from one sample that was sequenced in a study of CD8+ T cells in alopecia areata. Reverse transcription of extracted RNA yielded cDNA, which provided the sequencing template. Profiling relied on immunoSEQ multiplex PCR, and the TCRdb table lists in-frame clones only, not all of them. Here the sample spans around 200,000 clones, roughly 53% being singletons. Indicated treatment: oral pan-JAK inhibitor, 5-10 mg twice daily. Sequences were derived from CD8+ T cells sorted from blood, sampled at week 24, from a patient treated with tofacitinib. The receptors stem from a human donor with alopecia areata.

The chain joins TRBV30 to TRBJ1-3, with no clear D. Germline-derived CDR1 and CDR2 are GTSNPN and SVGIG (reference sequence). This CDR3 has 10 residues. Between the trimmed V and J ends, which lost 3 bases and 6 bases, there was a span of 3 bases. This chain's CDR3 is CAWSENTIYF. DNA for the CDR3: TGTGCCTGGAGCGAAAACACCATATATTTT.

The chain has TRBV7-9 and TRBJ1-1; no definite D call. Germline assignment: CDR1 SEHNR and CDR2 FQNEAQ (reference sequence). The CDR3 has 12 residues. Trimming pared 3 bases from V and 6 bases from J, leaving 8 bases between. CDR3: CASSFRRPEAFF. DNA for the CDR3: TGTGCCAGCAGCTTCCGGCGCCCTGAAGCTTTCTTT.

In regard to this clone: The same CDR3 also results from other DNA sequences found in this sample. V is TRBV9 and J is TRBJ2-5; D remains ambiguous. The CDR3 consists of 10 residues. V dropped 5 bases and J dropped 5 bases, with 4 bases sitting between them. Per germline, CDR1 SGDLS and CDR2 YYNGEE. The CDR3 reads CASSGETQYF. The DNA of the CDR3 is TGTGCCAGCAGTGGGGAGACCCAGTACTTC.

The rearrangement links TRBV2 to TRBJ1-2, with D hard to call. Trimming pared 9 bases from V and 4 bases from J, leaving 15 bases between. CDR3 length: 13 residues. The V gene's germline CDR1 is SNHLY and CDR2 FYNNEI. As DNA, the CDR3 is TGTGCCAGTGGATCCGGACGTATCTATGGCTACACCTTC. Translation: CASGSGRIYGYTF.

V is TRBV29-1 and J is TRBJ1-2, with TRBD1 matching over 7 bases. Looked up from germline, CDR1 is SQVTM and CDR2 is ANQGSEA. The trim removed 4 bases at V and 3 bases at J, leaving 5 bases unmatched. The CDR3 totals 13 residues. The CDR3 DNA is TGCAGCGTTGTGAGGGGGCGCGACTATGGCTACACCTTC. It codes for CSVVRGRDYGYTF.